Shown below are 20 T cell receptor beta chains from a single sample sequenced in a study of beta chain features in type 1 diabetes (dated 2018 in TCRdb). The receptor library was made with the immunoSEQ multiplex PCR assay. The High Capacity cDNA Reverse Transcription Kit was used to reverse transcribe all of the isolated RNA, meaning that expressed TCRB transcripts were what got sequenced. TCRdb limited this immuneACCESS table to in-frame rearrangements with V and J called. A share of clones is missing; checked studies link under half to unresolved V genes, and the rest is unexplained. For this sample the table gives 450,000 to 600,000 clones, of which approximately 28% were detected only once. Of the sample, around 0.065% is held by the ten largest clones. Specimen: naive CD4+ T cells from blood. Interpreted using the paper, the cell subset or site label stands for: true naive CD4+ T cells. The receptors shown here come from a man between 18 and 35 years old in good health.

In the case of this clone: This same CDR3 is encoded by further DNA sequences in the sample. The V and J genes are TRBV5-1 and TRBJ2-7; no clear D gene. The CDR3 sequence is 13 residues long. Germline CDR1 is SGHRS and CDR2 is YFSETQ. V dropped 0 bases and J dropped 5 bases, with 9 bases sitting between them. CDR3 protein: CASSLEGSHEQYF. CDR3 bases: TGCGCCAGCAGCTTGGAGGGATCCCACGAGCAGTACTTC.

This chain uses TRBV5-1 with TRBJ2-4; no reliable D call. The CDR3 sequence is 15 residues long. V lost 6 bases and J 0 bases, leaving 13 bases between the germline ends. Germline values: CDR1 SGHRS, CDR2 YFSETQ. CDR3 protein: CASKPAALAKNIQYF. CDR3 DNA: TGCGCCAGCAAACCGGCGGCCCTAGCCAAAAACATTCAGTACTTC. The variable domain in full, completed from reference TRBV5-1 and TRBJ2-4, reads KAGVTQTPRYLIKTRGQQVTLSCSPISGHRSVSWYQQTPGQGLQFLFEYFSETQRNKGNFPGRFSGRQFSNSRSEMNVSTLELGDSALYLCASKPAALAKNIQYFGAGTRLSVL.

The chain carries TRBV7-9 and TRBJ2-5; tentative D call: TRBD2 (5 bases). Trimming cost V 0 bases and J 3 bases, with 14 bases left between them. Germline CDR1 reads SEHNR; CDR2 reads FQNEAQ (reference sequence). The CDR3 is 16 residues long. CDR3 DNA sequence: TGTGCCAGCAGCTTAGCGGACCGGGGTCCCAAAGAGACCCAGTACTTC. This codes for CASSLADRGPKETQYF.

This chain uses TRBV15 with TRBJ2-3; perhaps TRBD2 as D (5 bases). The CDR3 has 16 amino acids. CDR1 is LNHNV and CDR2 is YYDKDF in the germline V gene (reference sequence). V was trimmed by 0 bases and J by 1 base, leaving 11 bases between them. The CDR3 DNA sequence: TGTGCCACCAGCAGAGATCAAGAGGGTGGCACAGATACGCAGTATTTT. This encodes CATSRDQEGGTDTQYF.

This clone was found a few times. The chain combines TRBV29-1 with TRBJ1-1; D uncertain. In germline, CDR1 is SQVTM, CDR2 ANQGSEA. V dropped 1 base and J dropped 1 base, with 4 bases sitting between them. There are 12 residues in the CDR3. The CDR3 loop reads CSVEGGNTEAFF. For the CDR3, the DNA is TGCAGCGTTGAAGGCGGGAACACTGAAGCTTTCTTT.

The CDR3: CASSHGRLAQTGETQYF. DNA of the CDR3: TGTGCCAGCAGCCACGGTAGACTAGCGCAAACCGGGGAGACCCAGTACTTC. The chain has TRBV7-3 and TRBJ2-5; 8 bases map to TRBD2. CDR3 length: 17 residues. V was clipped by 5 bases and J by 5 bases; unmatched bases: 16. Germline V gene sequence: CDR1 SGHTA, CDR2 FQGTGA.

In regard to this clone: In the same sample, other DNA sequences code for this CDR3. The chain recombines TRBV30 with TRBJ1-1; maybe TRBD1 (5 bases). V shed 2 bases and J shed 5 bases, with 9 bases lying between them. The CDR3 consists of 12 residues. Germline CDR1 GTSNPN, CDR2 SVGIG (reference sequence). The CDR3 DNA reads TGTGCCTGGAGTCGGGGGATTACTGAAGCTTTCTTT. This codes for CAWSRGITEAFF.

This clone was detected a few times. This chain links TRBV10-3 with TRBJ1-1; D call uncertain. The CDR3 loop spans 14 amino acids. The germline V and J ends were trimmed by 1 base and 1 base, with 7 bases remaining between them. From germline, CDR1 is ENHRY and CDR2 SYGVKD. CDR3 loop: CAISEWASNTEAFF. The DNA of the CDR3 is TGTGCCATCAGTGAGTGGGCATCGAACACTGAAGCTTTCTTT.

In its sample, this clone was seen a few times. The chain employs TRBV7-2 and TRBJ1-1, with 7 bases that match TRBD1. The CDR3 sequence is 15 residues long. V dropped 5 bases and J dropped 8; count of bases not matched to a gene: 14. Per the germline V gene, CDR1 is SGHTA and CDR2 is FQGNSA. The CDR3 region is CASSRLVTGVQEAFF. DNA of the CDR3: TGTGCCAGCAGCCGGCTTGTAACAGGGGTACAGGAAGCTTTCTTT.

The V and J genes are TRBV18 and TRBJ1-2; 8 nucleotides line up with TRBD1. From germline, CDR1 is KGHSH and CDR2 LQKENI. Trimming took 3 bases from V and 8 from J; bases not matched to a gene: 5. The CDR3 length is 13 residues. The CDR3 nucleotides read TGTGCCAGCTCACCGGACAGGGTTCACGGCTACACCTTC. Translated, it gives CASSPDRVHGYTF.

V and J are TRBV5-4 and TRBJ2-3; D gene unclear. The CDR3 extends over 16 amino acids. Trimming pared 1 base from V and 3 bases from J, leaving 15 bases between. Germline lookup yields CDR1 SGHNT and CDR2 YYREEE (reference sequence). As DNA, the CDR3 is TGTGCCAGCAGCTTGCGGAAGGAGTTGAGTACAGATACGCAGTATTTT. This codes for CASSLRKELSTDTQYF.

The genes are TRBV5-1 and TRBJ2-2; 9 nucleotides line up with TRBD2. Germline CDR1 and CDR2: SGHRS and YFSETQ. V dropped 1 base and J dropped 6; count of bases not matched to a gene: 4. This CDR3 region has 15 residues. This CDR3 is CASSLSAGGAGELFF. As DNA, the CDR3 is TGCGCCAGCAGCTTGTCCGCGGGAGGGGCCGGGGAGCTGTTTTTT.

With respect to this clone: The junction shows a germline mismatch at one end, possibly a read error. This chain links TRBV7-9 with TRBJ2-7; D not resolved. CDR3 length equals 16 residues. Germline CDR1 is SEHNR and CDR2 is FQNEAQ (reference sequence). For the CDR3, the DNA is TGTGCCAGCACCTTAGGCGGTAGCCGGATTGGGAACGAGCAGTACTTC. This gives the protein CASTLGGSRIGNEQYF.

The chain uses TRBV11-1 and TRBJ2-1; tentative D call: TRBD1 (6 bases). Trimming removed 6 bases at V and 15 bases at J, with 21 bases between. This CDR3 region has 13 residues. CDR1 is SGHAT and CDR2 is FQDESV in the germline V gene (reference sequence). The CDR3 sequence is CASSYDRLVLRFF. CDR3 DNA: TGTGCCAGCAGTTACGACAGGTTGGTCCTTCGGTTCTTC.

This chain links TRBV7-9 with TRBJ1-1; 9 bases are a match to TRBD1. Trimming cost V 3 bases and J 8 bases; bases outside gene matches: 7. CDR3 size: 14 residues. The germline gives CDR1 SEHNR, CDR2 FQNEAQ (reference sequence). DNA of the CDR3: TGTGCCAGCAGCTTTGCCGGGACAGGGACCGAAGCTTTCTTT. This encodes CASSFAGTGTEAFF.

The chain links TRBV7-2 to TRBJ2-1; 9 bases agree with TRBD2. Trimming removed 4 bases from V and 6 bases from J; junction bases left unmatched: 16. The CDR3 extends over 18 amino acids. Germline lookup yields CDR1 SGHTA and CDR2 FQGNSA. CDR3 DNA sequence: TGTGCCAGCAGCTCCTACCGCCGGGGGACTAGCTTCGGCAATGAGCAGTTCTTC. It yields the protein CASSSYRRGTSFGNEQFF.

The gene calls are TRBV5-1 and TRBJ2-1, with D unclear. V was pared by 0 bases and J by 8 bases, with 12 bases between. The CDR3 sequence is 14 residues long. Per the germline V gene, CDR1 is SGHRS and CDR2 is YFSETQ. CDR3: CASSLVSRFHEQFF. The CDR3 bases are TGCGCCAGCAGCTTGGTTTCCCGTTTCCATGAGCAGTTCTTC.

V and J are TRBV25-1 and TRBJ2-7; D is possibly TRBD2 (6 bases). Trimming cost V 2 bases and J 3 bases, with 17 bases left between them. The CDR3 sequence is 16 residues long. In germline, CDR1 is MGHDK, CDR2 SYGVNS. Here the CDR3 reads CASSESLATYDYEQYF. In nucleotides, the CDR3 is TGTGCCAGCAGTGAAAGTCTAGCGACGTACGACTACGAGCAGTACTTC.

The chain employs TRBV29-1 and TRBJ1-2; D might be TRBD1 (5 bases). Per the germline V gene, CDR1 is SQVTM and CDR2 is ANQGSEA. The CDR3 contains 12 residues. V was trimmed by 4 bases and J by 5 bases, leaving 11 bases between them. CDR3 residues: CSVGSGRYGYTF. In DNA form, the CDR3 reads TGCAGCGTTGGATCGGGGCGATATGGCTACACCTTC.

A few counts support this clone. This sequence joins TRBV7-2 and TRBJ2-5, with 8 bases fitting TRBD1. The CDR3 runs 15 residues. Germline V CDR1 and CDR2: SGHTA, FQGNSA. V was pared by 5 bases and J by 4 bases, with 9 bases of the junction left unmatched. In DNA, the CDR3 is TGTGCCAGCAGCCCACTCCGGACAGGGAGAGAGACCCAGTACTTC. It codes for CASSPLRTGRETQYF.